Below are 14 T cell receptor beta chains sequenced from a single sample in a study of blood T cell repertoires in COVID-19. TCRdb's copy holds only in-frame clones and misses some; the assay was immunoSEQ multiplex PCR. Among approximately 14,000 clones listed, over 70% were seen once. Input material: peripheral blood. The receptors here all came from a human donor in a cohort sampled during active COVID-19.

The chain carries TRBV7-8 and TRBJ1-3, with TRBD1 as a possible D gene (5 bases). Germline CDR1 reads SGHVS; CDR2 reads FQNEAQ. Trimming took 3 bases from V and 2 from J, leaving 17 bases between them. CDR3 length equals 17 residues. The CDR3 DNA reads TGTGCCAGCAGCTTCTTAAGGTCACCAGGGACTGGAAACACCATATATTTT. Protein product: CASSFLRSPGTGNTIYF.

V gene TRBV19 combines with J gene TRBJ1-5; D is unclear. There are 14 residues in the CDR3. The germline CDR1 and CDR2 sequences are LNHDA and SQIVND (reference sequence). V was cut by 3 bases and J by 3 bases, with 9 bases left in between. CDR3 DNA: TGTGCCAGTAGTATGCGGAGGCTCAATCAGCCCCAGCATTTT. Residues: CASSMRRLNQPQHF.

V usage is TRBV4-2 and J usage is TRBJ1-3; D may be TRBD1 (5 bases). Trimming cost V 0 bases and J 4 bases, with 13 bases left between them. The CDR3 loop spans 16 amino acids. Per the germline V gene, CDR1 is LGHNA and CDR2 is YNFKEQ. The chain's CDR3 is CASSQEGVRRGNTIYF. The CDR3 DNA follows: TGTGCCAGCAGCCAAGAAGGGGTTCGGAGAGGAAACACCATATATTTT.

V is TRBV6-6 and J is TRBJ1-3; 9 nucleotides line up with TRBD1. The CDR3 runs to 11 residues. CDR1 MNHNY and CDR2 SVGAGI come from the germline V gene (reference sequence). The trim removed 2 bases at V and 15 bases at J, leaving 2 bases unmatched. In DNA, the CDR3 is TGTGCCAGCAGTTACGGGGACAGGGAATATTTT. This sequence encodes CASSYGDREYF.

This rearrangement joins TRBV7-2 to TRBJ2-3; TRBD1 agrees at 7 bases. The germline gives CDR1 SGHTA, CDR2 FQGNSA. This CDR3 is built from 16 residues. The V segment lost 1 base and the J segment 2 bases; nucleotides outside the gene matches: 6. CDR3 sequence reads: CASSLDRGIVTDTQYF. The CDR3, as DNA: TGTGCCAGCAGCTTAGACAGGGGAATAGTCACAGATACGCAGTATTTT.

The chain uses TRBV14 and TRBJ2-1; a weak D match, TRBD2 (6 bases). Germline V CDR1 and CDR2: SGHDN, FVKESK. The CDR3 loop spans 17 amino acids. V gave up 1 base and J gave up 0 bases, with 13 bases separating them. The CDR3 coding sequence is TGTGCCAGCAGCCAAGGGCGCGTGACTAGCTCCTACAATGAGCAGTTCTTC. Residues: CASSQGRVTSSYNEQFF.

This chain uses TRBV7-9 with TRBJ2-5; D might be TRBD2 (7 bases). The CDR3 runs 15 residues. CDR1 and CDR2 (germline): SEHNR, FQNEAQ (reference sequence). With 0 bases removed from V and 5 bases from J, the gap between germline ends came to 13 bases. This CDR3 is CASSLAGGTRETQYF. CDR3 sequence (DNA): TGTGCCAGCAGCTTAGCGGGGGGGACAAGGGAGACCCAGTACTTC.

This chain links TRBV30 with TRBJ2-2; D gene ambiguous. The V end was cut by 4 bases, the J end by 6 bases, with 9 bases between. CDR1 and CDR2 from the germline V gene are GTSNPN and SVGIG (reference sequence). The CDR3 spans 12 residues. This chain's CDR3 is CAWTHLAGELFF. CDR3 DNA sequence: TGTGCCTGGACACATCTGGCCGGGGAGCTGTTTTTT.

In DNA form, the CDR3 reads TGTGCCAGCAGTGAGGGGGCTCCGCCCCAGCATTTT. Protein product: CASSEGAPPQHF. The chain is built from TRBV2 and TRBJ1-5; D may be TRBD1 (6 bases). This CDR3 spans 12 amino acids. Germline assignment: CDR1 SNHLY and CDR2 FYNNEI. Trimming took 3 bases from V and 9 from J, leaving 9 bases between them.

V usage is TRBV6-2 or TRBV6-3 and J usage is TRBJ1-1; TRBD1 aligns across 9 bases. CDR3 size: 15 residues. Germline V gives CDR1 MNHEY, CDR2 SVGEGT. Unmatched junction bases numbered 7, after V lost 5 bases and J lost 3 bases. CDR3 amino acids: CASSAPGQGYTEAFF. Here the CDR3 DNA reads TGTGCCAGCAGTGCCCCGGGACAGGGCTACACTGAAGCTTTCTTT.

CDR3 sequence reads: CASSYQGNNEQFF. CDR3 bases: TGTGCCAGCAGCTATCAGGGAAACAATGAGCAGTTCTTC. The chain carries TRBV11-3 and TRBJ2-1, with D perhaps matching TRBD1 (5 bases). This CDR3 spans 13 amino acids. The ends were cut back, 4 bases at V and 5 bases at J, with 9 bases in the middle. CDR1 is SGHNT, CDR2 YENEEA, per germline. Full variable domain (remainder filled in from reference TRBV11-3 and TRBJ2-1): EAGVVQSPRYKIIEKKQPVAFWCNPISGHNTLYWYLQNLGQGPELLIRYENEEAVDDSQLPKDRFSAERLKGVDSTLKIQPAELGDSAVYLCASSYQGNNEQFFGPGTRLTVL.

The CDR3 nucleotides are TGTGCCAGCTCAACCGGGACTAGTCTCGAGCAGTACTTC. It translates to CASSTGTSLEQYF. The chain employs TRBV25-1 and TRBJ2-7, with 8 bases aligning to TRBD2. Trimming removed 8 bases from V and 6 bases from J; junction bases left unmatched: 9. Germline V gene sequence: CDR1 MGHDK, CDR2 SYGVNS. CDR3 length: 13 amino acids.

CDR3: CASSRWETSENNEQFF. The CDR3 nucleotides are TGTGCCAGCAGCCGATGGGAGACTAGCGAGAACAATGAGCAGTTCTTC. This chain links TRBV3-1 (or the pseudogene TRBV3-2) with TRBJ2-1, with 8 bases identical to TRBD2. Germline-derived CDR1 and CDR2 are LGHDT and YNNKEL (reference sequence). This CDR3 is 16 amino acids long. V was pared by 4 bases and J by 5 bases, with 10 bases of the junction left unmatched.

The V gene is TRBV28, the J gene TRBJ2-3; no clear D gene. The V gene's germline CDR1 is MDHEN and CDR2 SYDVKM. The CDR3 spans 14 residues. V was trimmed by 2 bases and J by 0 bases, leaving 6 bases between them. The CDR3 is CASSLTASTDTQYF. The CDR3 coding sequence is TGTGCCAGCAGTTTAACAGCTAGCACAGATACGCAGTATTTT.